One sample yielded the 19 T cell receptor beta chains listed below, sequenced in a study of T cell changes during pregnancy in multiple sclerosis. Libraries were prepared by immunoSEQ multiplex PCR; TCRdb keeps only in-frame clonotypes and omits some of them. The sample gives 59,000 or so clones, 92% of which show up once; 2.5% to 3.5% is in the top ten. Here the sequenced sample was peripheral blood, taken in the third trimester of pregnancy. Receptors were obtained from a female donor in good health, enrolled as a control in a pregnancy study.

The table lists this clone with a few counts. The chain recombines TRBV9 with TRBJ1-1; 9 positions match TRBD1. The CDR3 consists of 15 residues. The junction had 7 bases not matched to a gene; V was cut back by 0 bases and J by 7 bases. Germline CDR1 is SGDLS and CDR2 is YYNGEE. CDR3 sequence reads: CASSVADRGVGEAFF. The CDR3 region has the DNA TGTGCCAGCAGCGTAGCGGACAGGGGCGTTGGTGAAGCTTTCTTT.

The chain has TRBV30 and TRBJ2-7, with 8 bases identical to TRBD1. This CDR3 is built from 14 residues. Germline CDR1 and CDR2: GTSNPN and SVGIG (reference sequence). V shed 6 bases and J 3 bases; nucleotides not matched to a gene: 10. CDR3 coding DNA: TGTGCCTGTATCAAGCAGGGGGCGAACTACGAGCAGTACTTC. Amino acids: CACIKQGANYEQYF.

The CDR3 here is CASGPSTNEQFF. CDR3 nucleotide sequence: TGTGCCAGCGGTCCTAGCACCAATGAGCAGTTCTTC. The genes are TRBV2 and TRBJ2-1; a weak D match, TRBD2 (5 bases). V gave up 8 bases and J gave up 6 bases, with 11 bases separating them. CDR1 is SNHLY and CDR2 is FYNNEI in the germline V gene. This CDR3 comprises 12 residues.

The CDR3 reads CASSPWTGGDTQYF. The CDR3 DNA reads as TGTGCCAGCAGCCCATGGACAGGGGGAGATACGCAGTATTTT. The chain uses TRBV5-6 and TRBJ2-3; 10 bases match TRBD1. The CDR3 is made up of 14 amino acids. The trim removed 4 bases at V and 5 bases at J, leaving 4 bases unmatched. Germline values: CDR1 SGHDT, CDR2 YYEEEE.

The chain recombines TRBV10-3 with TRBJ2-3, with a weak D call TRBD2 (6 bases). The CDR3 spans 15 residues. V dropped 3 bases and J dropped 5 bases, with 15 bases sitting between them. CDR1 and CDR2 from the germline V gene are ENHRY and SYGVKD. The CDR3 protein is CAISEGGAAVDTQYF. The CDR3 DNA is TGTGCCATCAGTGAAGGCGGGGCGGCGGTAGATACGCAGTATTTT.

V gene TRBV27 combines with J gene TRBJ1-4, with D possibly being TRBD1 (6 bases). The CDR3 is made up of 15 amino acids. Deletions cut 7 bases from V and 6 bases from J, with 18 bases between. Germline loops: CDR1 MNHEY, CDR2 SMNVEV (reference sequence). The CDR3 loop is CASKGVWGPDEKLFF. The CDR3 DNA is TGTGCCAGCAAAGGGGTGTGGGGGCCGGATGAAAAACTGTTTTTT.

This chain connects TRBV2 to TRBJ1-1; D may be TRBD1 (5 bases). This CDR3 region has 13 residues. V was cut by 5 bases and J by 4 bases, with 11 bases left in between. Germline CDR1 reads SNHLY; CDR2 reads FYNNEI. The CDR3 loop is CASSRGGGTEAFF. The CDR3 coding sequence is TGTGCCAGCAGTCGGGGGGGAGGCACTGAAGCTTTCTTT.

The V call is TRBV13, the J call TRBJ2-2; 8 nucleotides line up with TRBD2. V was clipped by 5 bases and J by 1 base; unmatched bases: 9. The germline CDR1 and CDR2 sequences are PRHDT and FYEKMQ (reference sequence). The CDR3 covers 17 residues. In DNA form, the CDR3 reads TGTGCCAGCAGCCCCCCCGGGGGGGGACTGAACACCGGGGAGCTGTTTTTT. Its translation: CASSPPGGGLNTGELFF.

The V and J genes are TRBV15 and TRBJ2-1; 8 bases map to TRBD2. The CDR3 loop spans 17 amino acids. The ends lost 3 bases at V and 0 bases at J; junction bases unmatched: 7. Germline V gene data show CDR1 as LNHNV and CDR2 as YYDKDF (reference sequence). The CDR3 spells CATSRQRGGHSYNEQFF. The CDR3, as DNA: TGTGCCACCAGCAGGCAACGGGGGGGCCACTCCTACAATGAGCAGTTCTTC. The full variable domain, its missing parts supplied by reference TRBV15 and TRBJ2-1, is DAMVIQNPRYQVTQFGKPVTLSCSQTLNHNVMYWYQQKSSQAPKLLFHYYDKDFNNEADTPDNFQSRRPNTSFCFLDIRSPGLGDTAMYLCATSRQRGGHSYNEQFFGPGTRLTVL.

The chain is built from TRBV19 and TRBJ2-1; D may be TRBD2 (6 bases). The V gene's germline CDR1 is LNHDA and CDR2 SQIVND (reference sequence). The CDR3 sequence is 19 residues long. The germline V and J ends were trimmed by 0 bases and 5 bases, with 23 bases remaining between them. The CDR3 bases are TGTGCCAGTAGTATAGATTTTCTGAGGCGCGCGGGATCTAACAATGAGCAGTTCTTC. It codes for CASSIDFLRRAGSNNEQFF.

The CDR3 DNA is TGCGCCAGCAGCCAAGCCCCGACAGCCACCTACGAGCAGTACTTC. Translating gives CASSQAPTATYEQYF. J is TRBJ2-7 and V is TRBV4-3, with D perhaps matching TRBD1 (5 bases). V was shortened by 1 base and J by 2 bases, with 12 bases between the two germline ends. CDR3 length equals 15 residues. The germline V gene encodes CDR1 LGHNA and CDR2 YSLEER.

This clone occurred once. V and J are TRBV11-3 and TRBJ1-1, with D perhaps TRBD1 (5 bases). The V end lost 1 base, the J end lost 4 bases, and 10 bases lay between the germline ends. The CDR3 is 14 residues long. Germline CDR1 and CDR2: SGHNT and YENEEA. The CDR3 DNA sequence: TGTGCCAGCAGCTTAGCCGGGGGAGGCACTGAAGCTTTCTTT. Encoded protein: CASSLAGGGTEAFF.

The chain uses TRBV9 and TRBJ1-1; no clear D. From germline, CDR1 is SGDLS and CDR2 YYNGEE. This CDR3 is 16 amino acids long. Trimming took off 0 bases at V and 1 base at J, with 13 bases between the two ends. CDR3 sequence (DNA): TGTGCCAGCAGCGTAGCCTCAGTCCCACCGAACACTGAAGCTTTCTTT. Protein sequence: CASSVASVPPNTEAFF.

This clone occurred a few times. The CDR3 nucleotides are TGTGCCAGCAGCTTAAATCGGGGGGCCTACAATGAGCAGTTCTTC. Translated: CASSLNRGAYNEQFF. The J gene is TRBJ2-1, the V gene TRBV7-3; 7 bases map to TRBD2. The CDR3 runs 15 residues. V shed 1 base, J shed 2 bases, and the junction held 2 bases outside the gene matches. Germline CDR1 SGHTA, CDR2 FQGTGA.

The chain is built from TRBV27 and TRBJ2-7; weak D call: TRBD1 (5 bases). Germline V gene data show CDR1 as MNHEY and CDR2 as SMNVEV (reference sequence). Deletions cut 2 bases from V and 7 bases from J, with 12 bases between. This CDR3 has 13 amino acids. In DNA, the CDR3 is TGTGCCAGCAGTTTAAGGGGAATAGTAGAGCAGTACTTC. The encoded protein is CASSLRGIVEQYF.

The rearrangement uses TRBV4-2 and TRBJ2-5; TRBD1 might be the D (5 bases). Near its end, the DNA agrees better with TRBJ2-7, so the J call may be wrong. The length of the CDR3 is 15 residues. The germline V gene encodes CDR1 LGHNA and CDR2 YNFKEQ. CDR3 bases: TGTGCCAGCAGCCCACAGGCACCCGCCGCCTACGAGCAGTACTTC. Its translation: CASSPQAPAAYEQYF.

The chain links TRBV5-1 to TRBJ1-1; D possibly corresponds to TRBD1 (5 bases). CDR1 is SGHRS and CDR2 is YFSETQ in the germline V gene. There are 14 residues in the CDR3. V dropped 4 bases and J dropped 4 bases, with 14 bases sitting between them. The CDR3 DNA sequence: TGCGCCAGCAGCGGGGCCAGGGCAGGCACTGAAGCTTTCTTT. It specifies CASSGARAGTEAFF.

This chain links TRBV20-1 with TRBJ2-3; TRBD1 is a possible D gene (6 bases). Trimming took off 6 bases at V and 4 bases at J, with 8 bases between the two ends. Germline CDR1 is DFQATT and CDR2 is SNEGSKA (reference sequence). The CDR3 length is 11 residues. DNA of the CDR3: TGCAGTGCAGGGGGTCCAGATACGCAGTATTTT. This codes for CSAGGPDTQYF.

The genes are TRBV7-2 and TRBJ2-7; D gene ambiguous. Germline V gene sequence: CDR1 SGHTA, CDR2 FQGNSA. The length of the CDR3 is 13 residues. V lost 1 base, J lost 6 bases, and 10 bases lay in between. The CDR3, as DNA: TGTGCCAGCAGCTTAGGAGGCTCGGGCGAGCAGTACTTC. Protein: CASSLGGSGEQYF.